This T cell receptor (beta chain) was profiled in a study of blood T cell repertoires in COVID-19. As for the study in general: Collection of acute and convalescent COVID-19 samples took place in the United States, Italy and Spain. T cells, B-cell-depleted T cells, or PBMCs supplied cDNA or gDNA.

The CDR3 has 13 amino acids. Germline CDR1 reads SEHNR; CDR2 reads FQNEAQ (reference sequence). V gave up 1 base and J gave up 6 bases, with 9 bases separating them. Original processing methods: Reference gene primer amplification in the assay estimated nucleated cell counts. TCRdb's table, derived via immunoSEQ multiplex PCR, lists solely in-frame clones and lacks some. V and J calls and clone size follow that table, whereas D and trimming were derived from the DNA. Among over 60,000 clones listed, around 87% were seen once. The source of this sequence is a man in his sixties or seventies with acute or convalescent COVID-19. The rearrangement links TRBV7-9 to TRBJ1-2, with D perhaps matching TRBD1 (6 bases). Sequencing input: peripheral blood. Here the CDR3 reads CASSLGTEDGYTF. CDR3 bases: TGTGCCAGCAGCTTAGGGACAGAGGATGGCTACACCTTC.